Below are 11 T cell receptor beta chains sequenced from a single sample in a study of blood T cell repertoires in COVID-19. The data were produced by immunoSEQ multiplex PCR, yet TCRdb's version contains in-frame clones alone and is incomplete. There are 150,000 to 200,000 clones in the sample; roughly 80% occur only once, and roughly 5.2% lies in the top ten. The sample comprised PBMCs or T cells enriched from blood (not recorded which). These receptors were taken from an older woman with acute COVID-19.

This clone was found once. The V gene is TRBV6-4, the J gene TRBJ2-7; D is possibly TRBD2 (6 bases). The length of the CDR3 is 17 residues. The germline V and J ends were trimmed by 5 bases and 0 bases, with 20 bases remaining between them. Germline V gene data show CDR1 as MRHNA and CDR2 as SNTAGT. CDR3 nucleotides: TGTGCCAGCAGTTGTCGGGAGACCCTGCCTCTCTCCTACGAGCAGTACGTC. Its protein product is CASSCRETLPLSYEQYV.

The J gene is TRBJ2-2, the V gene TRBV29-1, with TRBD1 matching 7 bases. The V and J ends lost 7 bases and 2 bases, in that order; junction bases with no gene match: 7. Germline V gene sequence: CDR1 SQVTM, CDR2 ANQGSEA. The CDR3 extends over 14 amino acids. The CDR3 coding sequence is TGCAGCGGCGTACAGGGGTATAACACCGGGGAGCTGTTTTTT. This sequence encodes CSGVQGYNTGELFF.

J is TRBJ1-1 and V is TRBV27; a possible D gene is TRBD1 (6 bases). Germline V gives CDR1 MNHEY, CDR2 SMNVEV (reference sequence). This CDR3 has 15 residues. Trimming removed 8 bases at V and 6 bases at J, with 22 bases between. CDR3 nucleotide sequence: TGTGCCAGCCAACACGCAGGGGCCCCCGGAGCTGAAGCTTTCTTT. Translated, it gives CASQHAGAPGAEAFF.

The chain's CDR3 is CASSPLARTNTEAFF. CDR3 bases: TGTGCCAGCTCACCACTTGCCAGGACTAACACTGAAGCTTTCTTT. The rearrangement joins TRBV18 to TRBJ1-1; D uncertain. This CDR3 region has 15 residues. V was pared by 1 base and J by 2 bases, with 11 bases between. Germline V gene lookup returns CDR1 KGHSH and CDR2 LQKENI.

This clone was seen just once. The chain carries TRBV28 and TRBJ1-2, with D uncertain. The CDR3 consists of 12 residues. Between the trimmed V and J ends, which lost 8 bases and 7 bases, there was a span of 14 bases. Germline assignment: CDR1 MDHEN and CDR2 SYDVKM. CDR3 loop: CASSPPGVGYTF. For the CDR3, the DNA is TGTGCCAGCTCGCCCCCCGGGGTTGGCTACACCTTC.

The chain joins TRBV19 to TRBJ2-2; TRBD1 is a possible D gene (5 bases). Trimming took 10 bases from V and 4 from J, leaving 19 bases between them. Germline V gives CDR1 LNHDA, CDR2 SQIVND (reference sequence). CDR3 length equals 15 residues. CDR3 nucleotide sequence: TGTGCCACCACGTCTGAGGCAGGGATCACCGGGGAGCTGTTTTTT. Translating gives CATTSEAGITGELFF.

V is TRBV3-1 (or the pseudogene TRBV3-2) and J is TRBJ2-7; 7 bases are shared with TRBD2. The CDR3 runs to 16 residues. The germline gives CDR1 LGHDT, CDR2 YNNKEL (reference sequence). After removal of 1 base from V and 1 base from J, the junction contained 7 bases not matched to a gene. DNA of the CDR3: TGTGCCAGCAGCCAAGCCACCGGGCGGGGGTCCTACGAGCAGTACTTC. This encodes CASSQATGRGSYEQYF.

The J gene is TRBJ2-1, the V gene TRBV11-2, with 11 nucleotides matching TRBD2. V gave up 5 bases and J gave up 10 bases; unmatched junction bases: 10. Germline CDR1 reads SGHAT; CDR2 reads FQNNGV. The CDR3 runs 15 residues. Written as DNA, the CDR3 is TGTGCCAGCAGCGCCCCGGGACTAGCGGTACCGGAGCAGTTCTTC. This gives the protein CASSAPGLAVPEQFF.

CDR3 nucleotide sequence: TGTGCCAGCCGAACAGGGCTCAAGAATGAGCAGTTCTTC. The encoded protein is CASRTGLKNEQFF. The chain combines TRBV12-3 or TRBV12-4 with TRBJ2-1; a possible D gene is TRBD1 (6 bases). This CDR3 region has 13 residues. Trimming pared 8 bases from V and 7 bases from J, leaving 15 bases between.

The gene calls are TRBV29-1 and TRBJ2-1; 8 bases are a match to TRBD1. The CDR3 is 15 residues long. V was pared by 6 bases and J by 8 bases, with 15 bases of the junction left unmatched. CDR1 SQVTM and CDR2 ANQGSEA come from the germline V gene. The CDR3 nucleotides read TGCAGCGTGGATAAGACAGGGGACAGATTGGATGAGCAGTTCTTC. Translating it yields CSVDKTGDRLDEQFF.

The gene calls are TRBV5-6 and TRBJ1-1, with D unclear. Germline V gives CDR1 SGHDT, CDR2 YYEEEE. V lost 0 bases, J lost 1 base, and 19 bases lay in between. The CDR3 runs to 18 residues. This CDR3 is CASSLGYGVGGRNTEAFF. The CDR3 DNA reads TGTGCCAGCAGCTTGGGGTATGGGGTCGGAGGGAGGAACACTGAAGCTTTCTTT.